Presented here are 23 T cell receptor beta chains from one specimen sequenced in a study of blood T cells in healthy people across ages. Primed by a sample-barcoded 5' primer and a J-beta primer mix, a second PCR proceeded for roughly 6 to 12 cycles. TCRdb re-called the 5' RACE reads through MiXCR, storing one row per CDR3 protein. The table records 780,000 or so distinct CDR3 sequences, around 25% of them present only once. The sample also formed part of further work on T cells of mothers and their children.

Sequenced input: blood. The receptors derive from a boy aged 5-17 years in good health.

This clonotype was counted only a few times. The rearrangement uses TRBV7-2 and TRBJ1-5; 7 bases are shared with TRBD1. Germline V lookup: CDR1 SGHTA, CDR2 FQGNSA. This CDR3 has 15 amino acids. V shed 3 bases, J shed 3 bases, and the junction held 5 bases outside the gene matches. The CDR3 nucleotides are TGTGCCAGCAGCTTCTACAGGGGTTTCAATCAGCCCCAGCATTTT. Amino acid sequence: CASSFYRGFNQPQHF. Full variable domain (remainder filled in from reference TRBV7-2 and TRBJ1-5): GAGVSQSPSNKVTEKGKDVELRCDPISGHTALYWYRQSLGQGLEFLIYFQGNSAPDKSGLPSDRFSAERTGGSVSTLTIQRTQQEDSAVYLCASSFYRGFNQPQHFGDGTRLSIL.

This chain connects TRBV20-1 to TRBJ1-1; TRBD1 aligns across 9 bases. Unmatched junction bases numbered 3, after V lost 3 bases and J lost 4 bases. Looked up from germline, CDR1 is DFQATT and CDR2 is SNEGSKA (reference sequence). The CDR3 covers 13 residues. The CDR3 spells CSASGQGTTEAFF. The DNA of the CDR3 is TGCAGTGCTAGTGGACAGGGGACCACTGAAGCTTTCTTT.

V and J are TRBV29-1 and TRBJ1-5, with 10 bases fitting TRBD1. CDR3 length: 16 amino acids. V was clipped by 6 bases and J by 0 bases; unmatched bases: 8. Germline V gene data show CDR1 as SQVTM and CDR2 as ANQGSEA. The CDR3 DNA follows: TGCAGCGTGAGCGGGACAGGGGCGAATAGCAATCAGCCCCAGCATTTT. Encoded protein: CSVSGTGANSNQPQHF.

The V gene is TRBV15, the J gene TRBJ2-1; D remains ambiguous. Trimming stripped 0 bases from V and 2 bases from J, with 8 bases between. CDR3 length equals 15 residues. Germline V gene lookup returns CDR1 LNHNV and CDR2 YYDKDF (reference sequence). CDR3 in DNA: TGTGCCACCAGCAGAGATTTAGGGACCTACAATGAGCAGTTCTTC. It codes for CATSRDLGTYNEQFF.

This clonotype has more than one count but fewer than ten. This chain connects TRBV5-1 to TRBJ2-6; 14 bases agree with TRBD2. CDR1 and CDR2 (germline): SGHRS, YFSETQ. The V segment lost 4 bases and the J segment 2 bases; nucleotides outside the gene matches: 2. The length of the CDR3 is 17 residues. CDR3 amino acids: CASSGGLAGAGANVLTF. The CDR3 DNA is TGCGCCAGCAGCGGGGGACTAGCGGGGGCTGGGGCCAACGTCCTGACTTTC.

With respect to this clonotype: A clone one base away is much larger, so this may be a read error. This likely comes from a read error, as the CDR3 has no conserved phenylalanine or tryptophan at its end. V is TRBV7-9 and J is TRBJ2-1, with 10 nucleotides matching TRBD2. Trimming removed 4 bases from V and 5 bases from J; junction bases left unmatched: 8. Germline loops: CDR1 SEHNR, CDR2 FQNEAQ (reference sequence). This CDR3 is built from 16 residues. Here the CDR3 reads CASSSAGTSANNEQFL. CDR3 nucleotide sequence: TGTGCCAGCAGCTCAGCCGGGACTAGCGCGAACAATGAGCAGTTCCTC.

V and J are TRBV7-6 and TRBJ2-5; tentatively, D is TRBD1 or TRBD2 (6 bases each). Germline lookup yields CDR1 SGHVS and CDR2 FNYEAQ. V was shortened by 4 bases and J by 5 bases, with 14 bases between the two germline ends. The CDR3 has 14 residues. The chain's CDR3 is CASSYGGGLETQYF. CDR3 bases: TGTGCCAGCAGCTACGGGGGCGGGCTGGAGACCCAGTACTTC.

The V and J genes are TRBV19 and TRBJ1-5; D unresolved. The CDR3 totals 15 residues. Germline-derived CDR1 and CDR2 are LNHDA and SQIVND (reference sequence). Trimming took 1 base from V and 0 from J, leaving 7 bases between them. The CDR3 region has the DNA TGTGCCAGTAGTATAGTTCACAATAGCAATCAGCCCCAGCATTTT. Translated: CASSIVHNSNQPQHF.

V is TRBV10-3 and J is TRBJ2-5, with 7 bases lining up with TRBD2. The last part of the DNA fits TRBJ2-1 better; the J call may be wrong. Germline CDR1 is ENHRY and CDR2 is SYGVKD. This CDR3 has 15 residues. As DNA, the CDR3 is TGTGCCATCAATTTGGGGGGGACCCGGACGGATGAGCAGTTCTTC. Translating gives CAINLGGTRTDEQFF.

A word on this clonotype: One end of the junction varies from germline; a read error may be responsible. This chain joins TRBV20-1 and TRBJ2-2, with unresolved D. Germline-derived CDR1 and CDR2 are DFQATT and SNEGSKA (reference sequence). The CDR3 runs to 13 residues. In DNA form, the CDR3 reads TGCAGCGCTAGAGATCTGGTTACCGGGGAGCTGTTTTTT. It codes for CSARDLVTGELFF.

The table lists this clonotype with a few counts. This rearrangement joins TRBV6-1 to TRBJ2-5; possibly TRBD1 for D (5 bases). Germline V gives CDR1 MNHNS, CDR2 SASEGT. Trimming took off 4 bases at V and 3 bases at J, with 9 bases between the two ends. The CDR3 consists of 13 residues. The CDR3 is CASSAQGKETQYF. For the CDR3, the DNA is TGTGCCAGCAGTGCCCAGGGTAAAGAGACCCAGTACTTC.

The V gene is TRBV15, the J gene TRBJ2-7; D gene uncertain. Germline-derived CDR1 and CDR2 are LNHNV and YYDKDF (reference sequence). The CDR3 spans 14 residues. The germline V and J ends were trimmed by 0 bases and 3 bases, with 9 bases remaining between them. In nucleotides, the CDR3 is TGTGCCACCAGCAGAGACTACAACAACTACGAGCAGTACTTC. Amino acids: CATSRDYNNYEQYF.

The rearrangement links TRBV7-9 to TRBJ2-1; 8 nucleotides line up with TRBD2. Trimming cost V 5 bases and J 2 bases; bases outside gene matches: 8. Germline V gives CDR1 SEHNR, CDR2 FQNEAQ (reference sequence). The CDR3 totals 16 residues. CDR3: CASSGGPGRAYNEQFF. CDR3 bases: TGTGCCAGCAGCGGAGGCCCCGGGAGGGCCTACAATGAGCAGTTCTTC. Drawing the rest from reference TRBV7-9 and TRBJ2-1, the complete variable domain is DTGVSQNPRHKITKRGQNVTFRCDPISEHNRLYWYRQTLGQGPEFLTYFQNEAQLEKSRLLSDRFSAERPKGSFSTLEIQRTEQGDSAMYLCASSGGPGRAYNEQFFGPGTRLTVL.

This clonotype was counted only a few times. The chain has TRBV5-1 and TRBJ1-2; no clear D gene. Germline V gene sequence: CDR1 SGHRS, CDR2 YFSETQ. This CDR3 comprises 13 residues. Trimming cost V 0 bases and J 8 bases, with 11 bases left between them. The CDR3 bases are TGCGCCAGCAGCTTGGGCGGAGGCGAGGGCTACACCTTC. The encoded protein is CASSLGGGEGYTF.

Concerning this clonotype: Being one base from a much bigger clone, this may be a read error. The chain joins TRBV7-8 to TRBJ2-1; no clear D gene. Germline CDR1 is SGHVS and CDR2 is FQNEAQ. There are 13 residues in the CDR3. This chain's CDR3 is CAGSAPGRDEQFF. In DNA form, the CDR3 reads TGTGCCGGCAGCGCCCCCGGTAGGGATGAGCAGTTCTTC.

V and J are TRBV7-3 and TRBJ1-1; a possible D gene is TRBD1 (5 bases). The germline V and J ends were trimmed by 5 bases and 4 bases, with 14 bases remaining between them. The CDR3 extends over 14 amino acids. Germline CDR1 and CDR2: SGHTA and FQGTGA. CDR3: CASSNQGQGTEAFF. The CDR3 DNA follows: TGTGCCAGCAGCAACCAGGGCCAGGGCACTGAAGCTTTCTTT. Drawing the rest from reference TRBV7-3 and TRBJ1-1, the complete variable domain is GAGVSQTPSNKVTEKGKYVELRCDPISGHTALYWYRQSLGQGPEFLIYFQGTGAADDSGLPNDRFFAVRPEGSVSTLKIQRTERGDSAVYLCASSNQGQGTEAFFGQGTRLTVV.

This rearrangement joins TRBV6-5 to TRBJ1-1; 7 bases line up with TRBD1. With 5 bases clipped from V and 1 base from J, the junction kept 7 bases outside the gene matches. In germline, CDR1 is MNHEY, CDR2 SVGAGI. The CDR3 sequence is 15 residues long. The CDR3 is CASSQDRLTNTEAFF. The CDR3 nucleotides read TGTGCCAGCAGTCAGGACAGGCTAACGAACACTGAAGCTTTCTTT.

The rearrangement links TRBV21-1 to TRBJ2-4; TRBD2, the D gene given by the table, was not confirmed from the DNA. TRBV21-1 constitutes a pseudogene. The CDR3 has 15 amino acids. Here the CDR3 DNA reads TGTGCCAGCAGCAAATCTGTGGAGGACGGAAACATTCAGTACTTC. Translated, it gives CASSKSVEDGNIQYF.

There are a few counts of this clonotype. This chain uses TRBV7-3 with TRBJ2-5; D is possibly TRBD2 (6 bases). Trimming removed 0 bases at V and 7 bases at J, with 15 bases between. The V gene's germline CDR1 is SGHTA and CDR2 FQGTGA. The CDR3 loop spans 15 amino acids. The CDR3 sequence is CASSLTGTQGGTQYF. The CDR3 DNA reads as TGTGCCAGCAGCTTAACGGGGACCCAGGGAGGGACCCAGTACTTC.

The V and J genes are TRBV7-8 and TRBJ1-5, with 7 bases fitting TRBD1. Germline lookup yields CDR1 SGHVS and CDR2 FQNEAQ. The CDR3 extends over 17 amino acids. V was clipped by 5 bases and J by 0 bases; unmatched bases: 10. CDR3 DNA: TGTGCCAGCAGCCCAACCCACAGGGGAGGTAGCAATCAGCCCCAGCATTTT. It encodes CASSPTHRGGSNQPQHF.

DNA for the CDR3: TGTGCCAGCAGTAGACTAGCGTCAAGCTCCTACGAGCAGTACTTC. It is translated as CASSRLASSSYEQYF. The gene calls are TRBV6-6 and TRBJ2-7; 8 nucleotides align to TRBD2. The CDR3 consists of 15 residues. V shed 5 bases and J 0 bases; nucleotides not matched to a gene: 6. Germline CDR1 MNHNY, CDR2 SVGAGI (reference sequence).

The gene calls are TRBV27 and TRBJ1-6; 8 positions agree with TRBD1. The length of the CDR3 is 14 residues. Germline V CDR1 and CDR2: MNHEY, SMNVEV (reference sequence). Trimming removed 5 bases from V and 10 bases from J; junction bases left unmatched: 7. The CDR3 sequence: CASSPRTGQSPLHF. Here the CDR3 DNA reads TGTGCCAGCAGTCCACGGACAGGGCAATCACCCCTCCACTTT.

There are many counts of this clonotype. The junction and the germline gene differ at one end; a read error may be behind it. This sequence joins TRBV5-1 and TRBJ2-4, with TRBD1 matching 7 bases. The V gene's germline CDR1 is SGHRS and CDR2 YFSETQ. The length of the CDR3 is 13 residues. CDR3 nucleotides: TGTGCCAGCAGCTTAGGACAGGAAAACATTCAGTACTTC. Its protein product is CASSLGQENIQYF.